What follows is one TCR beta chain and its context. The target of this receptor is not known. Base qualities were left out, and no much larger clone turns up one base away. The data stem from a study of cytomegalovirus exposure and HLA in healthy donors (dated by TCRdb to about 2017). About the investigation overall: An earlier analysis of some 600 of the donors reported approximately 300 Gb of sequence data and around 110 million unique TCR beta sequences obtained from around 180 million T cells. Around 330 gigabases of sequencing data and 91 million or so unique TCR sequences made up an early release that covered approximately 700 HLA-typed donors. Among the roughly 400 genotyped donors, more than 70% belonged to the genetic ancestry cluster associated with self-reported Caucasian donors. The study aimed to test whether signatures of past pathogen exposure could be identified by cataloging public T cell receptors. Using immunosequencing, the study profiled T cell repertoires from approximately 700 subjects and related those repertoires to cytomegalovirus serostatus. In addition to the first cohort of 666 subjects, a separate validation cohort of 130 or so different subjects was used. The study combined high-throughput TCR immunosequencing, statistical association of individual TCRs with disease status, and machine learning to predict cytomegalovirus infection status. To study patterns of TCR occurrence, a later analysis re-analyzed previously published TCR beta repertoires from 666 donors and added high-resolution HLA genotyping. The later analysis used no new phenotypic data to find candidate immune exposures, relying instead on TCR beta sequences and their occurrence across donors. An earlier analysis of several hundred of the donors applied high-throughput TCR beta sequencing to assess whether each TCR beta V gene segment acted as functional or pseudogenic. Alongside the repertoire data, information on donor age, sex, ethnicity and CMV serostatus was compiled. In a later genetic analysis, genome-wide SNP genotypes for about 55% of the roughly 700 donors were used, and that subset was treated as a discovery cohort. Every discovery cohort repertoire had been produced on one sequencing platform. Class I and class II HLA loci were covered by the typing at four-digit resolution. Typing coverage differed by locus: A, B, C, DRB1 and DQB1 were typed in about 629-630 donors, DQA1 in 500 to 550, DPA1 in 600 to 610, and DPB1 in roughly 450. Roughly 5 DR-DQ haplotypes were handled as single units for association and clustering because linkage in the cohort was strong. Among a few hundred genotyped donors of the cohort, an average of about 240,000 unique TCR beta nucleotide sequences were sequenced per donor, around 20% of them non-productive.

Libraries came from the immunoSEQ multiplex PCR assay. A mixture of 60 forward primers for TCR Vbeta segments and 13 reverse primers for TCR Jbeta segments was used in the multiplex PCR. The CDR3 region of rearranged TCR beta genes was amplified from genomic DNA with a multiplex PCR assay. The amplified TCR beta libraries were sequenced on the Illumina HiSeq System as 87-base-pair reads. The original methods were these. A later analysis tallied tens of millions of unique TCR beta chains across the roughly 610 repertoires, and about 10 million of those chains were shared by two or more donors. Raw reads were error-corrected and collapsed into unique sequences with a nearest-neighbor algorithm that merged closely related sequences to remove PCR and sequencing errors. V, D and J gene segments were assigned by aligning CDR3 sequences to IMGT reference sequences. Each retained sequence needed at least a six-nucleotide match to both a V gene segment and a J gene segment. A rearrangement counted as productive if the CDR3 had no stop codons and remained in frame with V and J, and every other rearrangement counted as non-productive. CDR3 was defined according to IMGT convention as the region running from the second conserved V-encoded cysteine to the conserved J-encoded phenylalanine. The earlier analysis of about 500 of the donors excluded sequences that lacked an unambiguous match to a single V gene segment. In an earlier analysis of several hundred of the donors, V segments were called functional above 56.7% productive rearrangements and were called segregating when the between-donor standard deviation exceeded 5%. A statistical classification framework was built to diagnose cytomegalovirus status from the catalog of TCR beta chain sequences. In a later analysis, V and J genes were assigned by comparing TCR nucleotide sequences against IMGT/GENE-DB human TR gene sequences. A later analysis assigned CDR3 sequences and most-parsimonious VDJ recombination scenarios with the TCRdist pipeline. A later analysis defined each TCR beta chain by its CDR3 amino acid sequence plus V-gene family, and excluded reads lacking a unique V-gene family. A later analysis removed 500 to 650 highly shared, low-generation-probability nucleotide sequences to deal with suspected cross-contamination and a sequencing artifact. In a later analysis, a clonal expansion index for each public chain was calculated from normalized within-repertoire ranks of inferred template counts. In a later analysis, generation probabilities were computed with a VDJ recombination model fitted to out-of-frame rearrangements, and the resulting probabilities were checked against IGoR. Hypergeometric tests were used in a later analysis to score TCR-TCR, TCR-HLA and TCR-CMV co-occurrence, with a repertoire-size bias correction applied to the TCR pairs. A later analysis estimated false discovery rates by permuting HLA or CMV assignments 20 times. In a later analysis, co-occurring TCRs were grouped using DBSCAN, with TCRdist sequence similarity added in when clustering inside HLA-allele-positive subsets. Repertoires with fewer than 30,000 or more than 120,000 public chains were left out of co-occurrence clustering, as were roughly five repertoires with anomalous nucleotide sharing. Here the immuneACCESS table is served through TCRdb, limited to in-frame sequences with V and J called. Missing clones are a known gap in these copies; in checked studies unresolved V genes cover under half, and the rest lacks a known reason. From that table come the V and J calls and clone size; the DNA was used to work out D and trimming. Across this sample there are fewer than 300,000 clones, with 86% seen only once. Of the sample, roughly 4% falls within the top ten clones.

The cohort comprised approximately 700 healthy bone marrow donors. All cohort members were sampled while nominally healthy, although unrecorded immune exposures were likely present. The donor tested CMV seropositive, placing the donor among the 310 or so seropositive members of the cohort. Each donor provided a peripheral blood sample, and peripheral blood mononuclear cells were used for TCR beta sequencing. The Qiagen DNeasy Blood Extraction Kit was used to extract genomic DNA from the blood cell samples. Germline trimming amounts to 0 bases on V and 7 bases on J, with 8 as the count of junction bases outside the gene matches. CDR1 SGDLS and CDR2 YYNGEE are derived from the germline V gene. The CDR3, from cysteine to phenylalanine, totals 16 residues. Only CDR3 DNA is held: 48 bases, read in frame from base 1. What the study reported, not specific to this receptor: Compared with the approximately 670-donor mean, donors in an Asian-associated ancestry cluster had fewer N-insertions in productive TCRs, according to a later genetic analysis. A later genetic analysis associated a missense DCLRE1C variant with V-gene and J-gene trimming of TCR beta chains, and an independent cohort replicated the association. A later analysis found that TCR association rates varied across HLA loci, with DRB1 alleles showing the most associated TCRs and HLA-C alleles the fewest. A cluster of highly shared sequence variants was judged likely to be a technical artifact of the sequencing pipeline. The classifier was reported to diagnose cytomegalovirus status with high specificity and sensitivity in both the original cohort and the validation cohort. Because the 87-base-pair reads could not distinguish some IMGT-functional V segments, including TRBV6-2 and TRBV6-3, those segments were excluded. This cohort had only TCR beta chains sequenced, and the lack of alpha or paired-chain data limited which features could be detected. The study listed 150 to 200 TCR beta chains as associated with cytomegalovirus. Roughly uniform sequencing depth across donors was assumed in presence/absence analyses, although this assumption may not hold. In vitro tests confirmed that a few of the cytomegalovirus-associated TCR beta chains recognize cytomegalovirus antigens. An earlier analysis of approximately 600 of the donors showed that most TCR beta V segments appeared in productive rearrangements either about 90% or about 30% of the time, which broadly matched IMGT annotations. According to a later analysis, most CMV-associated TCR beta chains appeared to be HLA-restricted, and the HLA associations seemed to be driven largely by CMV exposure. According to a later analysis, parvovirus B19, influenza, CMV and Epstein-Barr virus appeared linked to several top co-occurrence clusters. Strong co-occurrence of HLA alleles, especially DR and DQ, made assigning TCR associations to individual alleles difficult. In a later analysis, HLA-associated TCR beta chains were found to be more clonally expanded and to have lower generation probabilities than equally common non-associated chains. For the cohort, immune exposure information was limited to CMV serostatus. Most TCR sequences were seen in very few donors, while some public TCRs were found in many individuals. The authors suggested that the approach could potentially be generalized to other disease states and immunological phenotypes. Because HLA typing was missing for some donors at each locus, association tests included only the typed subset. A further reported finding was that TCR beta sequences accurately predicted the HLA-A and HLA-B alleles for most subjects in the first cohort. Specific HLA alleles were associated with roughly 17,000 TCR beta sequences at a false discovery rate of 0.05 in a later analysis. Because counts were too low, under 20 rarely observed V segments, including chromosome 9 orphons, were left out of the earlier analysis of some 640 of the donors. Linkage disequilibrium might explain the correlated functional status among segregating V segments, but an unknown experimental factor could not be excluded.

The V and J genes are TRBV9 and TRBJ2-7; 12 central nucleotides agree with TRBD2. Sequences were obtained from PBMCs. The TCR was taken from a man between 40 and 49 years old in good health and CMV-seropositive. The CDR3 in this case is CASSVDPSGRAWEQYF. The nucleotide sequence reads TGTGCCAGCAGCGTAGATCCTAGCGGGAGGGCTTGGGAGCAGTACTTC.